This is a list of T cell receptor beta chains from one sample in a study of blood T cell repertoires in COVID-19. Assay: immunoSEQ multiplex PCR; the TCRdb copy retains only in-frame clones and omits some. The sample carries around 180,000 clones, approximately 84% recorded once. Sequences were obtained from PBMCs or T cells enriched from blood (not recorded which). These receptors were taken from a man aged 45-65 years who had recovered from COVID-19. Both conserved end residues are part of each CDR3. Each record gives: clone size, J gene, V gene, D gene, CDR3 DNA, CDR3 protein. A D gene is named only where the DNA matches it firmly. Clone sizes are given selectively: once, few, many, or a class where the clone is expanded.

clone_size: once
j_call: TRBJ1-2
v_call: TRBV5-1
d_call: -
cdr3_nt: TGCGCCAGCTCCTCTGTGGGGAGGATAGGCTACACCTTC
cdr3_aa: CASSSVGRIGYTF

clone_size: -
j_call: TRBJ1-1
v_call: TRBV4-1
d_call: TRBD1
cdr3_nt: TGCGCCAGCAGCCATCGTTATTCGGCTGGGACAGGCAACGGGGACACTGAAGCTTTCTTT
cdr3_aa: CASSHRYSAGTGNGDTEAFF

clone_size: once
j_call: TRBJ2-7
v_call: TRBV12-3/TRBV12-4
d_call: -
cdr3_nt: TGTGCCAGCAGTTCCCAGGGCCCCTTCGAGCAGTACTTC
cdr3_aa: CASSSQGPFEQYF

clone_size: -
j_call: TRBJ1-1
v_call: TRBV11-3
d_call: -
cdr3_nt: TGTGCCAGCAGCTTCAGGGTTAACACTGAAGCTTTCTTT
cdr3_aa: CASSFRVNTEAFF

clone_size: -
j_call: TRBJ2-5
v_call: TRBV3-1/TRBV3-2
d_call: -
cdr3_nt: TGTGCCAGCAGCCAGGTACGGGGTCCGATTAGGCAAGAGACCCAGTACTTC
cdr3_aa: CASSQVRGPIRQETQYF

clone_size: -
j_call: TRBJ1-5
v_call: TRBV28
d_call: -
cdr3_nt: TGTGCCAGCAGTCCCCCTGACAGGCCCCAGCATTTT
cdr3_aa: CASSPPDRPQHF

clone_size: -
j_call: TRBJ1-2
v_call: TRBV5-1
d_call: TRBD1
cdr3_nt: TGCGCCAGCAGCTTGGTGGCCAGACAGGGCTCGTCAGCCCCATATGGCTACACCTTC
cdr3_aa: CASSLVARQGSSAPYGYTF

clone_size: once
j_call: TRBJ2-7
v_call: TRBV23-1
d_call: TRBD1
cdr3_nt: TGCGCCAGCAGTCAAGTTGACAGGGTCAGCTCCTACGAGCAGTACTTC
cdr3_aa: CASSQVDRVSSYEQYF

clone_size: few
j_call: TRBJ1-3
v_call: TRBV6-5
d_call: -
cdr3_nt: TGTGCCAGCAGCCTAACCGCTTACTCTGGAAACACCATATATTTT
cdr3_aa: CASSLTAYSGNTIYF

clone_size: -
j_call: TRBJ2-7
v_call: TRBV18
d_call: -
cdr3_nt: TGTGCCAGCTCACCAAAGCCGGGTCCCTCCAACGAGCAGTACTTC
cdr3_aa: CASSPKPGPSNEQYF

clone_size: -
j_call: TRBJ2-7
v_call: TRBV7-2
d_call: -
cdr3_nt: TGTGCCAGCAGCTTAGGGGCCGGGGGCTACGAGCAGTACTTC
cdr3_aa: CASSLGAGGYEQYF

clone_size: -
j_call: TRBJ1-2
v_call: TRBV3-1/TRBV3-2
d_call: TRBD1
cdr3_nt: TGTGCCAGCAGCCTGGGGGGACAGGGGGTATCTAACTATGGCTACACCTTC
cdr3_aa: CASSLGGQGVSNYGYTF

clone_size: -
j_call: TRBJ1-2
v_call: TRBV5-8
d_call: -
cdr3_nt: TGTGCCAGCAGCTTGGCAAGGGACATAACGAACTATGGCTACACCTTC
cdr3_aa: CASSLARDITNYGYTF

clone_size: -
j_call: TRBJ2-7
v_call: TRBV7-9
d_call: -
cdr3_nt: TGTGCCAGCAGCTTTATCCCCTTAAGAGTTCCATCGAGCTACGAGCAGTACTTC
cdr3_aa: CASSFIPLRVPSSYEQYF

clone_size: -
j_call: TRBJ1-2
v_call: TRBV27
d_call: -
cdr3_nt: TGTGCCAGTCATATTGGGGGGGGCAACTATGGCTACACCTTC
cdr3_aa: CASHIGGGNYGYTF

clone_size: once
j_call: TRBJ1-5
v_call: TRBV10-3
d_call: -
cdr3_nt: TGTGCCACCCCCCCACCCATCATATCCCCCAGGGGTAATATCGAGCCCCAGCATTTT
cdr3_aa: CATPPPIISPRGNIEPQHF

clone_size: -
j_call: TRBJ1-3
v_call: TRBV19
d_call: -
cdr3_nt: TGTGCCAGTAGTACCCCGGTTGGAAACACCATATATTTT
cdr3_aa: CASSTPVGNTIYF

clone_size: once
j_call: TRBJ1-1
v_call: TRBV7-3
d_call: TRBD1
cdr3_nt: TGTGCCAGCAGCCCCACGGACAGGGGAAGGAACACTGAAGCTTTCTTT
cdr3_aa: CASSPTDRGRNTEAFF

clone_size: -
j_call: TRBJ1-5
v_call: TRBV7-2
d_call: TRBD1
cdr3_nt: TGTGCCAGCAGTAAGGACAGGGACCAGCCCCAGCATTTT
cdr3_aa: CASSKDRDQPQHF

clone_size: -
j_call: TRBJ1-1
v_call: TRBV5-8
d_call: -
cdr3_nt: TGTGCCAGCAGGGATGAGGTGCGGGACACTGAAGCTTTCTTT
cdr3_aa: CASRDEVRDTEAFF

clone_size: -
j_call: TRBJ1-3
v_call: TRBV20-1
d_call: -
cdr3_nt: TGCAGTGCTAGTATAAGAGGGTCTGGAAACACCATATATTTT
cdr3_aa: CSASIRGSGNTIYF

clone_size: -
j_call: TRBJ2-4
v_call: TRBV7-9
d_call: -
cdr3_nt: TGTGCCAGCAGCCAGAACCAGTACACCAAAAACATTCAGTACTTC
cdr3_aa: CASSQNQYTKNIQYF

clone_size: -
j_call: TRBJ1-1
v_call: TRBV4-1
d_call: -
cdr3_nt: TGCGCCAGCAGCCAAGATCGAACCCAGGCGACTGAAGCTTTCTTT
cdr3_aa: CASSQDRTQATEAFF

clone_size: -
j_call: TRBJ2-3
v_call: TRBV6-5
d_call: TRBD1
cdr3_nt: TGTGCCAGCAGTTACTCAGGGACAGCGGATTGGTATTTT
cdr3_aa: CASSYSGTADWYF

clone_size: once
j_call: TRBJ2-7
v_call: TRBV6-6
d_call: -
cdr3_nt: TGTGCCAGCAGTTTGACTAGCTCCTACGAGCAGTACTTC
cdr3_aa: CASSLTSSYEQYF

clone_size: once
j_call: TRBJ1-2
v_call: TRBV5-1
d_call: TRBD1
cdr3_nt: TGCGCCAGCAGGCCGGGGACAGGGTTCTCTGGCTACACCTTC
cdr3_aa: CASRPGTGFSGYTF

clone_size: few
j_call: TRBJ1-6
v_call: TRBV27
d_call: TRBD1
cdr3_nt: TGTGCCAGCAGTCTCTCGGACAGGAGCCCTCGTTCACCCCTCCACTTT
cdr3_aa: CASSLSDRSPRSPLHF

clone_size: -
j_call: TRBJ1-4
v_call: TRBV4-1
d_call: TRBD1
cdr3_nt: TGCGCCAGCAGCCCTTATCGGACAGGTTATGAAAAACTGTTTTTT
cdr3_aa: CASSPYRTGYEKLFF

clone_size: -
j_call: TRBJ1-4
v_call: TRBV15
d_call: TRBD1
cdr3_nt: TGTGCCACCACTGTTGGCAGGGGGGATGAAAAACTGTTTTTT
cdr3_aa: CATTVGRGDEKLFF

clone_size: -
j_call: TRBJ2-7
v_call: TRBV18
d_call: -
cdr3_nt: TGTGCCAGCTCACCGCGGCAGGGCCCCTACGAGCAGTACTTC
cdr3_aa: CASSPRQGPYEQYF

clone_size: -
j_call: TRBJ1-2
v_call: TRBV7-9
d_call: TRBD1
cdr3_nt: TGTGCCAGCAGCCGGACAGGGTACGGCTACACCTTC
cdr3_aa: CASSRTGYGYTF

clone_size: -
j_call: TRBJ1-2
v_call: TRBV5-1
d_call: TRBD1
cdr3_nt: TGCGCCAGCAGCGCCGGGCAGGGGGATGGCTACACCTTC
cdr3_aa: CASSAGQGDGYTF

clone_size: -
j_call: TRBJ1-1
v_call: TRBV18
d_call: -
cdr3_nt: TGTGCCAGCTCAGACACAGGCGCTGAAGCTTTCTTT
cdr3_aa: CASSDTGAEAFF

clone_size: -
j_call: TRBJ1-2
v_call: TRBV30
d_call: TRBD1
cdr3_nt: TGTGCCTGGCAGGGGGGTTATGGCTACACCTTC
cdr3_aa: CAWQGGYGYTF

clone_size: -
j_call: TRBJ2-7
v_call: TRBV9
d_call: TRBD2
cdr3_nt: TGTGCCAGCAGCCCCAGTGGGGGGGGATACTCCTACGAGCAGTACTTC
cdr3_aa: CASSPSGGGYSYEQYF

clone_size: -
j_call: TRBJ1-4
v_call: TRBV19
d_call: -
cdr3_nt: TGTGCCAGTACCACCAGGGGCAAACTGTTTTTT
cdr3_aa: CASTTRGKLFF

clone_size: -
j_call: TRBJ1-5
v_call: TRBV7-9
d_call: -
cdr3_nt: TGTGCCAGCAGTTCCGGGTTCAATCAGCCCCAGCATTTT
cdr3_aa: CASSSGFNQPQHF

clone_size: -
j_call: TRBJ2-3
v_call: TRBV19
d_call: -
cdr3_nt: TGTGCCAGTAGTACCCAGTTTGGGGCATCTGATACGCAGTATTTT
cdr3_aa: CASSTQFGASDTQYF

clone_size: -
j_call: TRBJ1-5
v_call: TRBV7-2
d_call: -
cdr3_nt: TGTGCCAGCAGCTTGGGAGTTCAGCCTAATCAGCCCCAGCATTTT
cdr3_aa: CASSLGVQPNQPQHF

clone_size: once
j_call: TRBJ2-2
v_call: TRBV7-2
d_call: TRBD1
cdr3_nt: TGTGCCAGCAGACCTCCGGGACAGGGGGCCGGTCAATCAATTCGGGAGCTGTTTTTT
cdr3_aa: CASRPPGQGAGQSIRELFF

clone_size: -
j_call: TRBJ1-1
v_call: TRBV7-2
d_call: -
cdr3_nt: TGTGCCAGCAGCTCAAAGGGGTCCACGATTAACACTGAAGCTTTCTTT
cdr3_aa: CASSSKGSTINTEAFF

clone_size: -
j_call: TRBJ2-7
v_call: TRBV10-2
d_call: -
cdr3_nt: TGCGCCAGCAGTGAGGGTTGGGACCGCGGGAACTTC
cdr3_aa: CASSEGWDRGNF

clone_size: -
j_call: TRBJ2-6
v_call: TRBV2
d_call: TRBD1
cdr3_nt: TGTGCCAGCCAGGCTGACAGGGGGGTATCTGGGGCCAACGTCCTGACTTTC
cdr3_aa: CASQADRGVSGANVLTF

clone_size: -
j_call: TRBJ2-2
v_call: TRBV5-1
d_call: -
cdr3_nt: TGCGCCAGCAGCTTGGTGGTGGCACAGATCACCGGGGAGCTGTTTTTT
cdr3_aa: CASSLVVAQITGELFF

clone_size: -
j_call: TRBJ1-6
v_call: TRBV5-6
d_call: -
cdr3_nt: TGTGCCAGCAGCTTGAGTTTCGGCGGGGAGATACTCCACTTT
cdr3_aa: CASSLSFGGEILHF